This TCR beta chain emerged from a study of OX40 agonist ivuxolimab in advanced cancers. Background for the entire study: Ivuxolimab, which targeted the costimulatory receptor OX40 (CD134), was an agonistic, fully human IgG2 monoclonal antibody. Intravenous ivuxolimab was administered to patients every 2 weeks at six dose levels: 0.01, 0.1, 0.3, 1.5, 3 and 10 mg/kg. Of the roughly 51 dose-escalation patients, hepatocellular carcinoma was present in about 20, melanoma in around 15, renal cell carcinoma in 9 and head and neck cancer in 9. In the dose-escalation cohort, roughly 80% of patients were male, and the mean age was approximately 55 years, with a range of 23 to 79. Patients were allowed to have had prior anti-PD-1, anti-PD-L1 or anti-CTLA-4 therapy, and around 37% of the dose-escalation patients had previously received checkpoint inhibitors. Partial responses were achieved by three dose-escalation patients, of whom one had hepatocellular carcinoma and two had cutaneous melanoma. The purpose of peripheral TCRbeta sequencing was to test whether ivuxolimab changed TCR sequence diversity and led to clonal T-cell expansion. The monotherapy dose-escalation portion (N ≈ 57 patients) of the phase I ivuxolimab trial is reported in the paper. What the authors observed across the whole study: Low levels of normalized T-cell clonal expansion were also seen in some patients who did not respond. After ivuxolimab, expanded clones were on average more numerous among CD8+ T cells than among CD4+ T cells. Which antigens the clonally expanded peripheral T cells were specific for was not determined. At doses of 0.1 to 3.0 mg/kg, clonal expansion of both CD4+ and CD8+ blood T cells was observed from baseline to week 6. In the 0.1-3.0 mg/kg groups, partial responders had among the lowest normalized peripheral clonal expansion, particularly in CD8+ T cells.

Genomic DNA was isolated from the sorted cells so that the TCRbeta CDR3 region could be sequenced. The immunoSEQ Assay was used to sequence the TCRbeta CDR3 regions. The table was pulled from immuneACCESS by TCRdb, which kept in-frame rearrangements only. Such tables lose some clones; where checked, under half of the loss comes from unresolved V genes, and the rest has no known cause. The sample table lists approximately 99,000 clones, approximately 87% of them with a count of one. The top ten hold less than 6.5% of the sample. The junction shows trimming of 0 bases on V and 4 bases on J, plus 15 bases between the germline ends. The CDR1 and CDR2 encoded by the germline V gene are MNHEY and SVGAGI. CDR3 length: 16 amino acids, cysteine to phenylalanine. The retained sequence is limited to the CDR3, 48 bases, with the frame set at the first base. The trial excluded patients who had a history of autoimmune disease or who were on systemic immunosuppression. Peripheral blood for TCR sequencing was collected from all dose cohorts at baseline, on cycle 4 day 1, and on cycle 7 day 1. The samples were drawn from a first-in-human, open-label, multicenter phase I dose-escalation trial of ivuxolimab. The trial enrolled adults with locally advanced or metastatic head and neck squamous cell, hepatocellular, melanoma or renal cell carcinoma. Before TCR sequencing, CD4+ T cells and CD8+ T cells were sorted from peripheral blood as separate populations.

This clone was seen many times. Its antigen target is currently unknown. No base qualities exist here, and no much larger clone lies one base off it. The source is an adult with an advanced solid tumor such as melanoma, head and neck, liver or kidney cancer. Sample: CD4+ or CD8+ T cells sorted from blood, taken in a trial of the OX40 agonist ivuxolimab. The chain was built from TRBV6-5 and TRBJ1-2; the best D guess is TRBD1, with 5 bases matching. Here the CDR3 is given as CASSYSNARGGYGYTF. The DNA reads TGTGCCAGCAGTTACTCGAACGCTCGGGGCGGCTATGGCTACACCTTC.